Sequencing of this T cell receptor beta chain was carried out in a study of blood T cell repertoires in COVID-19. Study-wide background: The United States, Italy and Spain supplied acute and convalescent COVID-19 samples. T cells, B-cell-depleted T cells, or PBMCs supplied cDNA or gDNA.

Original processing methods: The authors estimated nucleated cell counts from reference gene primer amplification. This table comes from immunoSEQ multiplex PCR, and its TCRdb copy is limited to in-frame clones, with some not included. Clonal size and the V and J genes are those of that table, whereas D and trimming came from the DNA. The repertoire holds 150,000 to 200,000 clones, more than 90% seen once, with about a sixth in the top ten. Per germline, CDR1 SGHAT and CDR2 FQNNGV. The CDR3 runs 12 residues. The V and J ends lost 4 bases and 3 bases respectively, with 7 bases between them. The TCR sequence derives from a man aged 60-69 years with active or convalescent COVID-19. The V gene is TRBV11-2, the J gene TRBJ2-7; D gene ambiguous. The sample consisted of peripheral blood. CDR3 bases: TGTGCCAGCAGCTCGCAGATCTACGAGCAGTACTTC. Its translation is CASSSQIYEQYF. The variable domain in full, with the rest retrieved from reference TRBV11-2 and TRBJ2-7, is EAGVAQSPRYKIIEKRQSVAFWCNPISGHATLYWYQQILGQGPKLLIQFQNNGVVDDSQLPKDRFSAERLKGVDSTLKIQPAKLEDSAVYLCASSSQIYEQYFGPGTRLTVT.